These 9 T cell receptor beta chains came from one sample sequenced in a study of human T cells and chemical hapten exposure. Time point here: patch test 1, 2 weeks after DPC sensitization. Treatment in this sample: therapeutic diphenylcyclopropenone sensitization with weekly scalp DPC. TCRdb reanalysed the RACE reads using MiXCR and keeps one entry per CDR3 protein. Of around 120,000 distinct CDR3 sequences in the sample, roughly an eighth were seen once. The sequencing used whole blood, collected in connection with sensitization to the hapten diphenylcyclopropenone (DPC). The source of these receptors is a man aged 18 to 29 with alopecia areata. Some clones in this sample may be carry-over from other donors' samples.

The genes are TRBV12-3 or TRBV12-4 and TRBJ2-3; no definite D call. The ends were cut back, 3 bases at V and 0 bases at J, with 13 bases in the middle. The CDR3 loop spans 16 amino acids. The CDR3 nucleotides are TGTGCCAGCAGTTTGACGGCATATCATAGCACAGATACGCAGTATTTT. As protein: CASSLTAYHSTDTQYF.

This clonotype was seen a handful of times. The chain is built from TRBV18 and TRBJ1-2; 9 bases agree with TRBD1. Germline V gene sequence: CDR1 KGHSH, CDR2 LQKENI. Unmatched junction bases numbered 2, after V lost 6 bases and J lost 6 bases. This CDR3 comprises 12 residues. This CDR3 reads CASSTGGDGYTF. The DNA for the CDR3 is TGTGCCAGCTCTACAGGGGGCGATGGCTACACCTTC.

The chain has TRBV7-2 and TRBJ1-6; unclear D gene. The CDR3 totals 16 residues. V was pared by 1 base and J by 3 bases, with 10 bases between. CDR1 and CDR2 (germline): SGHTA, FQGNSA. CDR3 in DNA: TGTGCCAGCAGCTTAGAAATCGCAGACTATAATTCACCCCTCCACTTT. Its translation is CASSLEIADYNSPLHF.

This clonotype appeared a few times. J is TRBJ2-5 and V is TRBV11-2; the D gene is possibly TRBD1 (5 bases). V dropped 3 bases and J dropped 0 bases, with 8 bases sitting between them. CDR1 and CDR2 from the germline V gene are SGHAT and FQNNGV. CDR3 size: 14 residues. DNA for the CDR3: TGTGCCAGCAGCTTTGACAGCAACCAAGAGACCCAGTACTTC. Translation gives CASSFDSNQETQYF.

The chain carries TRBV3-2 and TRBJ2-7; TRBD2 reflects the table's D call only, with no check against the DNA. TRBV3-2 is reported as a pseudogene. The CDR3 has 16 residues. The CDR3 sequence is CASSRRIAGLLYEQYV. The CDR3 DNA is TGTGCCAGCAGCCGAAGGATAGCGGGTCTCTTATACGAGCAGTACGTC.

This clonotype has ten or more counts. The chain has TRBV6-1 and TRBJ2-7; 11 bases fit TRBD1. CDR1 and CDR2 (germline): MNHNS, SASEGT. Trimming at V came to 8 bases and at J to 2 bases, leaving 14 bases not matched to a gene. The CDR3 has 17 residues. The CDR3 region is CASGRTGGVSSAYEQYF. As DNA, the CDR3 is TGTGCCAGCGGAAGGACAGGGGGCGTAAGTTCGGCCTACGAGCAGTACTTC.

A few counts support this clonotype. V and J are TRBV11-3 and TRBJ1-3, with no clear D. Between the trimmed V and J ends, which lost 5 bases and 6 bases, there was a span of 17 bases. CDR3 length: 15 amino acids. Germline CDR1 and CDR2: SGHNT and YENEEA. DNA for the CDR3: TGTGCCAGCAGCCTTGGGTGGGCGAACGAAAACACCATATATTTT. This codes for CASSLGWANENTIYF.

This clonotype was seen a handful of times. The chain's CDR3 is CASRARETSNQPQHF. The CDR3, as DNA: TGTGCCAGCCGAGCTAGAGAAACTAGCAATCAGCCCCAGCATTTT. The V gene is TRBV28, the J gene TRBJ1-5; D gene uncertain. Trimming pared 8 bases from V and 0 bases from J, leaving 14 bases between. The germline gives CDR1 MDHEN, CDR2 SYDVKM. This CDR3 is 15 amino acids long.

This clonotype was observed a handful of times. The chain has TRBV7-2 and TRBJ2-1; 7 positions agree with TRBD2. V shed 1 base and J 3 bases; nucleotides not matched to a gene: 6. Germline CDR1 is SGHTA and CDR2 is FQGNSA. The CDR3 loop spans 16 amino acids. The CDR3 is CASSLDPGGDYNEQFF. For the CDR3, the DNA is TGTGCCAGCAGCTTAGATCCGGGGGGAGACTACAATGAGCAGTTCTTC.